One sample yielded the 8 T cell receptor beta chains listed below, sequenced in a study of Ad26.COV2.S vaccination and SARS-CoV-2 variants. Only in-frame clones appear in the TCRdb table, and some are missing; sequencing was by immunoSEQ multiplex PCR. Among a few hundred thousand clones listed, 83% were seen once. Treatment here: about 20 received Ad26.COV2.S at low or high dose, single or two shots; 5 received placebo; per-sample allocation not given. Samples came from day 63 after the first vaccine or placebo injection. Material: peripheral blood, obtained in a trial of Ad26.COV2.S vaccine versus placebo. All receptors derive from a person between 18 and 65 years old who received the Ad26.COV2.S COVID-19 vaccine or a placebo.

The count of this clone is one. This chain joins TRBV7-8 and TRBJ2-7; no clear D gene. Germline V lookup: CDR1 SGHVS, CDR2 FQNEAQ. V dropped 4 bases and J dropped 4 bases, with 14 bases sitting between them. CDR3 size: 14 residues. CDR3 sequence reads: CASSSTTGWYEQYF. The DNA of the CDR3 is TGTGCCAGCAGCTCCACCACTGGGTGGTACGAGCAGTACTTC.

J is TRBJ2-7 and V is TRBV5-1, with TRBD2 matching over 11 bases. Germline V gene sequence: CDR1 SGHRS, CDR2 YFSETQ. Trimming removed 7 bases from V and 3 bases from J; junction bases left unmatched: 9. The CDR3 extends over 15 amino acids. CDR3 nucleotides: TGCGCCAGCTCCTTGGGACTAGCGGCCAACTACGAGCAGTACTTC. Its protein is CASSLGLAANYEQYF.

The genes are TRBV6-2 or TRBV6-3 and TRBJ2-7; no clear D gene. This CDR3 has 13 amino acids. V was clipped by 0 bases and J by 3 bases, with 6 bases between them. CDR1 and CDR2 from the germline V gene are MNHEY and SVGEGT. CDR3 in amino acids: CASSYSNIYEQYF. The CDR3 DNA is TGTGCCAGCAGTTACTCGAATATCTACGAGCAGTACTTC.

The chain uses TRBV4-3 and TRBJ2-6, with D perhaps matching TRBD2 (6 bases). Trimming took off 0 bases at V and 4 bases at J, with 16 bases between the two ends. This CDR3 has 18 amino acids. In germline, CDR1 is LGHNA, CDR2 YSLEER. CDR3 residues: CASSQEDSGPLGANVLTF. CDR3 nucleotide sequence: TGCGCCAGCAGCCAAGAGGATAGCGGCCCTCTCGGGGCCAACGTCCTGACTTTC.

This clone was picked up a small number of times. The CDR3, as DNA: TGTGCCAGCAGTGAAGGACCGAGGACCTACGAGCAGTACTTC. Its protein product is CASSEGPRTYEQYF. V and J are TRBV6-1 and TRBJ2-7; D is uncertain. V lost 1 base to trimming and J lost 2 bases, with 9 bases between them. The CDR3 spans 14 residues. Germline V gene sequence: CDR1 MNHNS, CDR2 SASEGT.

J is TRBJ2-6 and V is TRBV5-1; TRBD2 matches 7 bases. V lost 5 bases, J lost 3 bases, and 11 bases stayed unmatched. This CDR3 region has 17 residues. Germline assignment: CDR1 SGHRS and CDR2 YFSETQ. The CDR3 region is CASRNSRESGGANVLTF. The CDR3, as DNA: TGCGCCAGCAGGAATTCGCGGGAGTCGGGTGGGGCCAACGTCCTGACTTTC.

The chain uses TRBV3-1 (or the pseudogene TRBV3-2) and TRBJ2-7; 7 bases are a match to TRBD1. V trimming: 5 bases; J trimming: 0 bases; junction bases outside the gene matches: 7. Germline-derived CDR1 and CDR2 are LGHDT and YNNKEL (reference sequence). The CDR3 has 15 residues. CDR3 in DNA: TGTGCCAGCAGCTGCCGACAGGGTCTCTCCTACGAGCAGTACTTC. It encodes CASSCRQGLSYEQYF.

Concerning this clone itself: The identical CDR3 is also encoded by other nucleotide sequences in the sample. This rearrangement joins TRBV12-3 or TRBV12-4 to TRBJ1-1, with D uncertain. The ends were cut back, 2 bases at V and 3 bases at J, with 7 bases in the middle. This CDR3 has 13 residues. The CDR3 region is CASSLLGYTEAFF. In nucleotides, the CDR3 is TGTGCCAGCAGTTTACTTGGCTACACTGAAGCTTTCTTT.